This entry lists 32 T cell receptor beta chains sequenced from one sample in a study of Ad26.COV2.S vaccination and SARS-CoV-2 variants. Repertoires were generated with immunoSEQ multiplex PCR, while TCRdb's copy carries only in-frame clones and drops some. The table has 380,000 or so clones, about 88% seen once; the top ten hold 6.4%. Treatment denoted: approximately 18 received Ad26.COV2.S at low or high dose, single or two shots; 5 received placebo; per-sample allocation not given. Collection of samples fell on day 63 after the first vaccine or placebo injection. Sequenced here: peripheral blood, sampled in a trial of Ad26.COV2.S vaccine versus placebo. Source of these receptors: a person between 18 and 65 years old who received the Ad26.COV2.S COVID-19 vaccine or a placebo.

This CDR3 reads CASSQKQAYEQYF. CDR3 in DNA: TGTGCCAGCAGCCAAAAACAGGCATACGAGCAGTACTTC. The J gene is TRBJ2-7, the V gene TRBV7-6; D perhaps matches TRBD1 (5 bases). Trimming left V 5 bases short and J 4 bases short, with 12 bases between. The CDR3 runs to 13 residues. Germline values: CDR1 SGHVS, CDR2 FNYEAQ.

The chain recombines TRBV29-1 with TRBJ1-1, with D hard to call. Germline V lookup: CDR1 SQVTM, CDR2 ANQGSEA. V lost 4 bases to trimming and J lost 11 bases, with 17 bases between them. The CDR3 length is 12 residues. The CDR3 DNA follows: TGCAGCGTTGGGGAACGGGCGTTTCGGGCTTTCTTT. This translates into CSVGERAFRAFF.

This clone has only one observation. The V and J genes are TRBV7-8 and TRBJ2-5, with a possible D match to TRBD2 (6 bases). The germline V gene encodes CDR1 SGHVS and CDR2 FQNEAQ. The CDR3 is 16 residues long. Between the trimmed V and J ends, which lost 7 bases and 2 bases, there was a span of 20 bases. As DNA, the CDR3 is TGTGCCAGCACCCAAGTGCATCTCGGGGGTCAAGAGACCCAGTACTTC. Its protein is CASTQVHLGGQETQYF.

The chain is built from TRBV19 and TRBJ1-5; D is unresolved. CDR3 size: 16 residues. CDR1 is LNHDA, CDR2 SQIVND, per germline (reference sequence). Deletions cut 4 bases from V and 0 bases from J, with 13 bases between. Here the CDR3 DNA reads TGTGCCAGTAGTACCAAGGGCCGACATAGCAATCAGCCCCAGCATTTT. This sequence encodes CASSTKGRHSNQPQHF.

The chain recombines TRBV11-3 with TRBJ1-1, with D maybe TRBD1 (5 bases). Germline loops: CDR1 SGHNT, CDR2 YENEEA. The CDR3 runs 13 residues. V lost 3 bases and J lost 4, with 9 bases in between. The CDR3 coding sequence is TGTGCCAGCAGCTTGCAGGGCCGCACTGAAGCTTTCTTT. This codes for CASSLQGRTEAFF.

This rearrangement joins TRBV7-2 to TRBJ2-3, with D perhaps matching TRBD2 (5 bases). Germline CDR1 and CDR2: SGHTA and FQGNSA. The V gene lost 5 bases and the J gene lost 0 bases, with 9 bases spanning the gap. This CDR3 is built from 14 residues. The CDR3 DNA reads as TGTGCCAGCAGCCCCGGGGTGAGCACAGATACGCAGTATTTT. This codes for CASSPGVSTDTQYF.

V is TRBV5-4 and J is TRBJ2-1, with D unresolved. The V gene's germline CDR1 is SGHNT and CDR2 YYREEE (reference sequence). This CDR3 comprises 16 residues. The V end lost 0 bases, the J end lost 0 bases, and 10 bases lay between the germline ends. This chain's CDR3 is CASSLEGASSYNEQFF. CDR3 DNA: TGTGCCAGCAGCTTGGAGGGCGCCAGCTCCTACAATGAGCAGTTCTTC. The variable domain in full, with the rest retrieved from reference TRBV5-4 and TRBJ2-1, is ETGVTQSPTHLIKTRGQQVTLRCSSQSGHNTVSWYQQALGQGPQFIFQYYREEENGRGNFPPRFSGLQFPNYSSELNVNALELDDSALYLCASSLEGASSYNEQFFGPGTRLTVL.

This clone is a singleton in its sample. J is TRBJ2-3 and V is TRBV24-1; the D gene is possibly TRBD2 (5 bases). CDR1 and CDR2 (germline): KGHDR, SFDVKD. The CDR3 has 14 amino acids. Trimming removed 1 base from V and 7 bases from J, with 11 bases in between. In nucleotides, the CDR3 is TGTGCCACCAGTGATTTAAAGGAGGCAAATACGCAGTATTTT. This translates into CATSDLKEANTQYF.

A single count supports this clone. The chain joins TRBV7-2 to TRBJ2-1; D not certain. The CDR3 spans 14 residues. From germline, CDR1 is SGHTA and CDR2 FQGNSA. Trimming left V 2 bases short and J 7 bases short, with 12 bases between. The CDR3 DNA sequence: TGTGCCAGCAGCTTACAAATCTCGTGGAATGAGCAGTTCTTC. Protein sequence: CASSLQISWNEQFF.

The chain couples TRBV6-2 or TRBV6-3 to TRBJ1-1; a weak D match, TRBD1 (5 bases). Germline V gene lookup returns CDR1 MNHEY and CDR2 SVGEGT. This CDR3 spans 15 amino acids. The V end lost 7 bases, the J end lost 0 bases, and 15 bases lay between the germline ends. CDR3 region: CASTPDVTVNTEAFF. The CDR3 DNA reads TGTGCCAGCACCCCAGATGTGACAGTGAACACTGAAGCTTTCTTT.

The V call is TRBV7-2, the J call TRBJ2-3, with 8 bases aligning to TRBD2. Trimming at V came to 2 bases and at J to 2 bases, leaving 6 bases not matched to a gene. CDR1 and CDR2 (germline): SGHTA, FQGNSA. The CDR3 has 16 residues. CDR3 amino acids: CASSLRTSGLTDTQYF. CDR3 sequence (DNA): TGTGCCAGCAGCTTAAGAACTAGCGGACTCACAGATACGCAGTATTTT.

The chain employs TRBV5-1 and TRBJ1-6; D gene unclear. CDR1 is SGHRS, CDR2 YFSETQ, per germline. Deletions cut 3 bases from V and 9 bases from J, with 10 bases between. CDR3 size: 13 residues. This chain's CDR3 is CASSSDLGSPLHF. The CDR3 DNA follows: TGCGCCAGCAGCTCGGATCTCGGTTCACCCCTCCACTTT.

V usage is TRBV5-1 and J usage is TRBJ2-5; 10 positions agree with TRBD2. The CDR3 totals 16 residues. V shed 3 bases, J shed 1 base, and the junction held 6 bases outside the gene matches. The germline V gene encodes CDR1 SGHRS and CDR2 YFSETQ. CDR3 amino acids: CASSSNSGGTQETQYF. CDR3 DNA sequence: TGCGCCAGCAGCTCAAATAGCGGGGGGACCCAAGAGACCCAGTACTTC. Complete variable domain (other parts from reference TRBV5-1 and TRBJ2-5): KAGVTQTPRYLIKTRGQQVTLSCSPISGHRSVSWYQQTPGQGLQFLFEYFSETQRNKGNFPGRFSGRQFSNSRSEMNVSTLELGDSALYLCASSSNSGGTQETQYFGPGTRLLVL.

J is TRBJ2-3 and V is TRBV7-2; a weak D match, TRBD2 (5 bases). The V gene's germline CDR1 is SGHTA and CDR2 FQGNSA. This CDR3 is built from 14 residues. Trimming removed 1 base at V and 9 bases at J, with 14 bases between. The CDR3 sequence: CASSLDRGRETQYF. In nucleotides, the CDR3 is TGTGCCAGCAGCTTAGACCGGGGTAGGGAGACGCAGTATTTT.

The chain uses TRBV28 and TRBJ1-2; 8 bases align to TRBD1. Germline CDR1 reads MDHEN; CDR2 reads SYDVKM. Losses at the gene ends were 7 bases for V and 2 bases for J; bases not matched to a gene: 9. The CDR3 runs 15 residues. The CDR3 here is CASISGQGANYGYTF. The CDR3 coding sequence is TGTGCCAGCATCTCGGGTCAGGGGGCGAACTATGGCTACACCTTC.

The chain joins TRBV7-2 to TRBJ2-3, with D uncertain. Per germline, CDR1 SGHTA and CDR2 FQGNSA. The CDR3 spans 11 residues. Trimming took off 6 bases at V and 2 bases at J, with 3 bases between the two ends. The CDR3 sequence: CASRITDTQYF. CDR3 coding DNA: TGTGCCAGCAGGATCACAGATACGCAGTATTTT. Full variable domain (rest looked up from reference TRBV7-2 and TRBJ2-3): GAGVSQSPSNKVTEKGKDVELRCDPISGHTALYWYRQSLGQGLEFLIYFQGNSAPDKSGLPSDRFSAERTGGSVSTLTIQRTQQEDSAVYLCASRITDTQYFGPGTRLTVL.

Written as DNA, the CDR3 is TGTGCCAGCAGTTTAACGACACCTTCCTACGAGCAGTACTTC. This sequence encodes CASSLTTPSYEQYF. V is TRBV6-2 or TRBV6-3 and J is TRBJ2-7; D uncertain. V gave up 4 bases and J gave up 1 base, with 11 bases separating them. From germline, CDR1 is MNHEY and CDR2 SVGEGT. This CDR3 has 14 amino acids.

This clone was observed a single time. J is TRBJ1-6 and V is TRBV7-6; possibly TRBD1 for D (5 bases). The CDR3 has 14 amino acids. The germline V and J ends were trimmed by 2 bases and 10 bases, with 12 bases remaining between them. CDR1 is SGHVS and CDR2 is FNYEAQ in the germline V gene. The CDR3 DNA follows: TGTGCCAGCAGCTTAACAGGCTTTCAGTCACCCCTCCACTTT. The encoded protein is CASSLTGFQSPLHF. Full variable domain (rest looked up from reference TRBV7-6 and TRBJ1-6): GAGVSQSPRYKVTKRGQDVALRCDPISGHVSLYWYRQALGQGPEFLTYFNYEAQQDKSGLPNDRFSAERPEGSISTLTIQRTEQRDSAMYRCASSLTGFQSPLHFGNGTRLTVT.

The gene calls are TRBV29-1 and TRBJ2-7; TRBD1 or TRBD2 may be the D gene (7 bases each). Per the germline V gene, CDR1 is SQVTM and CDR2 is ANQGSEA. The CDR3 extends over 13 amino acids. V was cut by 6 bases and J by 3 bases, with 15 bases left in between. The DNA for the CDR3 is TGCAGCGTGGGGAGGGGGCAAGGCTACGAGCAGTACTTC. It specifies CSVGRGQGYEQYF.

This clone was observed a single time. CDR3 sequence (DNA): TGCGCCAGCAGCTTGTGGGCCCAAAACTCTGGAAACACCATATATTTT. This translates into CASSLWAQNSGNTIYF. The chain couples TRBV5-1 to TRBJ1-3; D is unclear. Germline lookup yields CDR1 SGHRS and CDR2 YFSETQ. V was cut by 1 base and J by 0 bases, with 11 bases left in between. CDR3 size: 16 residues.

The chain combines TRBV7-9 with TRBJ2-1; D remains unclear. Germline V gene lookup returns CDR1 SEHNR and CDR2 FQNEAQ (reference sequence). Trimming left V 3 bases short and J 4 bases short, with 7 bases between. CDR3 length: 13 amino acids. The CDR3 region has the DNA TGTGCCAGCAGCTTGGTAGAGTACAATGAGCAGTTCTTC. This encodes CASSLVEYNEQFF.

The genes are TRBV2 and TRBJ1-4, with 9 bases matching TRBD1. The CDR3 runs to 15 residues. V shed 4 bases, J shed 5 bases, and the junction held 5 bases outside the gene matches. Germline assignment: CDR1 SNHLY and CDR2 FYNNEI. The CDR3 reads CASSGQGGWNEKLFF. As DNA, the CDR3 is TGTGCCAGCAGTGGACAGGGGGGATGGAATGAAAAACTGTTTTTT.

V usage is TRBV29-1 and J usage is TRBJ1-2; TRBD1 agrees at 8 bases. The CDR3 extends over 12 amino acids. J was trimmed by 8 bases and V by 4 bases; bases with no gene match: 6. Germline V gives CDR1 SQVTM, CDR2 ANQGSEA. Here the CDR3 DNA reads TGCAGCGTTGTCGGACAGGGTAACGGCTACACCTTC. Translating it yields CSVVGQGNGYTF. The full variable domain, its missing parts supplied by reference TRBV29-1 and TRBJ1-2, is SAVISQKPSRDICQRGTSLTIQCQVDSQVTMMFWYRQQPGQSLTLIATANQGSEATYESGFVIDKFPISRPNLTFSTLTVSNMSPEDSSIYLCSVVGQGNGYTFGSGTRLTVV.

The rearrangement links TRBV9 to TRBJ1-2, with D tentatively TRBD1 (5 bases). V dropped 2 bases and J dropped 3 bases, with 14 bases sitting between them. Germline values: CDR1 SGDLS, CDR2 YYNGEE. The CDR3 sequence is 15 residues long. This CDR3 reads CASSVEGNGDYGYTF. CDR3 bases: TGTGCCAGCAGCGTCGAGGGGAACGGTGACTATGGCTACACCTTC.

The genes are TRBV7-9 and TRBJ1-1; D uncertain. The CDR3 length is 15 residues. Germline V gene lookup returns CDR1 SEHNR and CDR2 FQNEAQ (reference sequence). V lost 5 bases and J lost 0, with 13 bases in between. CDR3 in amino acids: CASSPDGLMNTEAFF. The DNA for the CDR3 is TGTGCCAGCAGCCCTGATGGGTTAATGAACACTGAAGCTTTCTTT.

This chain joins TRBV29-1 and TRBJ1-2, with 8 bases lining up with TRBD1. Germline CDR1 SQVTM, CDR2 ANQGSEA. This CDR3 spans 11 amino acids. V was pared by 7 bases and J by 7 bases, with 5 bases of the junction left unmatched. DNA for the CDR3: TGCAGCGACGGACAGGGCGGTGGCTACACCTTC. This sequence encodes CSDGQGGGYTF.

The V call is TRBV28, the J call TRBJ1-5; 7 nucleotides match TRBD1. The CDR3 contains 16 residues. Germline loops: CDR1 MDHEN, CDR2 SYDVKM. Trimming at V came to 3 bases and at J to 3 bases, leaving 8 bases not matched to a gene. CDR3 in amino acids: CASSLIGQVSNQPQHF. CDR3 sequence (DNA): TGTGCCAGCAGTTTGATTGGACAGGTCTCCAATCAGCCCCAGCATTTT.

The V call is TRBV30, the J call TRBJ2-7, with a weak D call TRBD1 (6 bases). The ends were cut back, 2 bases at V and 4 bases at J, with 15 bases in the middle. The CDR3 extends over 14 amino acids. The germline gives CDR1 GTSNPN, CDR2 SVGIG (reference sequence). The CDR3 protein is CAWSPLRDTYEQYF. CDR3 DNA: TGTGCCTGGAGTCCCCTCCGGGACACTTACGAGCAGTACTTC.

The CDR3 region has the DNA TGTGCCAGCACTGCTGGAAACACCATATATTTT. Encoded protein: CASTAGNTIYF. This chain joins TRBV12-3 or TRBV12-4 and TRBJ1-3, with no clear D. Deletions cut 7 bases from V and 2 bases from J, with 3 bases between. The CDR3 is 11 residues long.

This chain connects TRBV4-3 to TRBJ1-6; possibly TRBD1 for D (6 bases). Trimming cost V 0 bases and J 9 bases, with 21 bases left between them. From germline, CDR1 is LGHNA and CDR2 YSLEER. CDR3 size: 18 residues. This CDR3 reads CASSQEGRRGAYSSPLHF. Written as DNA, the CDR3 is TGCGCCAGCAGCCAAGAAGGCAGACGGGGGGCTTATTCTTCACCCCTCCACTTT.

Comments on this clone: Just one base apart from a much larger clone, this may be a read error. The sample has other DNA sequences that encode this CDR3 too. The rearrangement uses TRBV7-9 and TRBJ2-7; D unresolved. Looked up from germline, CDR1 is SEHNR and CDR2 is FQNEAQ (reference sequence). The CDR3 is made up of 11 amino acids. V gave up 5 bases and J gave up 1 base, with 3 bases separating them. For the CDR3, the DNA is TGTGCCAGCAGCCCTTCCTACGAGCAGTACTTC. This sequence encodes CASSPSYEQYF.

The V gene is TRBV4-3, the J gene TRBJ2-1, with D perhaps assigned TRBD1 or TRBD2 (6 bases each). Trimming stripped 1 base from V and 7 bases from J, with 11 bases between. CDR3 length equals 14 residues. In germline, CDR1 is LGHNA, CDR2 YSLEER. The CDR3 protein is CASSQVGGGNEQFF. The CDR3 DNA follows: TGCGCCAGCAGCCAAGTTGGAGGGGGGAATGAGCAGTTCTTC.